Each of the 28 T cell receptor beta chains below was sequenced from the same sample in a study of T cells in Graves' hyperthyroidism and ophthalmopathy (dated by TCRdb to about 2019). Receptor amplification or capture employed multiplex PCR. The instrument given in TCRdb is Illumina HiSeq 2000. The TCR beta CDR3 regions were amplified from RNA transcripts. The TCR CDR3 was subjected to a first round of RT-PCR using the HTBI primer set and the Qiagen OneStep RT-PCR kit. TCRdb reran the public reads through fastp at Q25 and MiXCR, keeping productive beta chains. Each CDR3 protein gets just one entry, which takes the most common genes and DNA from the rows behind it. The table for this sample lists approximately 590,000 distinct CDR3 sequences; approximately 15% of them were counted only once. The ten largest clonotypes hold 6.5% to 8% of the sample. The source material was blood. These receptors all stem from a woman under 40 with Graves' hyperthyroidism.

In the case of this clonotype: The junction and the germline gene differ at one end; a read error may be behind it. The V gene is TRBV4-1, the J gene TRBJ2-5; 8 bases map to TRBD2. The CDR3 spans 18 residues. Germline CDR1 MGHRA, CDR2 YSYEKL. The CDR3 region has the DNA TGCGCCAGCAGCCAAGATTGGCGGCCTAGCGGGTACCAAGAGACCCAGCACTTC. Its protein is CASSQDWRPSGYQETQHF.

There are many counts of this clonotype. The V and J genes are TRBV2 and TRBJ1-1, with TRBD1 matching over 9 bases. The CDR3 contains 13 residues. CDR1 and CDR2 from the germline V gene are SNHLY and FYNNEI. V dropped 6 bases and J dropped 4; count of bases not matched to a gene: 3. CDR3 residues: CASRGDRVTEAFF. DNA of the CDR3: TGTGCCAGCAGGGGGGACAGGGTCACTGAAGCTTTCTTT.

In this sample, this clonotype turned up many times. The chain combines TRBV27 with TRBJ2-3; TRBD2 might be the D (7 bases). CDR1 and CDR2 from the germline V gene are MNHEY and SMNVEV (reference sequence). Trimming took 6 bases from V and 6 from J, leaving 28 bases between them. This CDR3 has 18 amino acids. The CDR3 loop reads CASRGGGWRERDRDTQYF. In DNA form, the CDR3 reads TGTGCCAGCAGAGGGGGGGGGTGGCGGGAGAGAGATAGGGATACGCAGTATTTT.

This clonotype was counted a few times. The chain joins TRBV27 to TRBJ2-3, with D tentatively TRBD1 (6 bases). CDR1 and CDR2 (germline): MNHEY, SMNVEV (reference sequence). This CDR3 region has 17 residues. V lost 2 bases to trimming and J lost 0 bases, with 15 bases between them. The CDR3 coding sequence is TGTGCCAGCAGTTTAGTCGGACAGCGGATGAGCACAGATACGCAGTATTTT. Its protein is CASSLVGQRMSTDTQYF.

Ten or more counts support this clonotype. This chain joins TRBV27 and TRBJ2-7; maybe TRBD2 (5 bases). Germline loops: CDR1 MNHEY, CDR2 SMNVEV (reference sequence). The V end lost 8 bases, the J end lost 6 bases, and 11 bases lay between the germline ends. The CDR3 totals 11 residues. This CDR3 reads CASGREFEQYF. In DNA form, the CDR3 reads TGTGCCAGCGGACGGGAATTCGAGCAGTACTTC.

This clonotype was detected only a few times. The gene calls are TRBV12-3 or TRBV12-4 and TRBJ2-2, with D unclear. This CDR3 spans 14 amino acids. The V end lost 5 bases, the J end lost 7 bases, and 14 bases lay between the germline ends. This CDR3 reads CASSQELGFGELFF. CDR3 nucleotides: TGTGCCAGCAGTCAAGAATTAGGGTTCGGGGAGCTGTTTTTT.

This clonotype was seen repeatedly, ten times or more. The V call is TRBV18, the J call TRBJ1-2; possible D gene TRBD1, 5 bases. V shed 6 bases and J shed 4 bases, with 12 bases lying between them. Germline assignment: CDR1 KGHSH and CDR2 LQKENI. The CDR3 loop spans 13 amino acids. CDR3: CASSPGPTYGYTF. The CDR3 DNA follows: TGTGCCAGCTCGCCGGGACCGACCTATGGCTACACCTTC. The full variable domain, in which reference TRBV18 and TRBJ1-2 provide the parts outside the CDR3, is NAGVMQNPRHLVRRRGQEARLRCSPMKGHSHVYWYRQLPEEGLKFMVYLQKENIIDESGMPKERFSAEFPKEGPSILRIQQVVRGDSAAYFCASSPGPTYGYTFGSGTRLTVV.

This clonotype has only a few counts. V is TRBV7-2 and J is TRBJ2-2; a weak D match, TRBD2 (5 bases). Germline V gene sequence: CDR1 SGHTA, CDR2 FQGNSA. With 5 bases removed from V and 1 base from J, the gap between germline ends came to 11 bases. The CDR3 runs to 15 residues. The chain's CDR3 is CASSEQRLNTGELFF. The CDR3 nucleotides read TGTGCCAGCAGCGAACAGCGGTTGAACACCGGGGAGCTGTTTTTT. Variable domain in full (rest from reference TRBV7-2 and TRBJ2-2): GAGVSQSPSNKVTEKGKDVELRCDPISGHTALYWYRQSLGQGLEFLIYFQGNSAPDKSGLPSDRFSAERTGGSVSTLTIQRTQQEDSAVYLCASSEQRLNTGELFFGEGSRLTVL.

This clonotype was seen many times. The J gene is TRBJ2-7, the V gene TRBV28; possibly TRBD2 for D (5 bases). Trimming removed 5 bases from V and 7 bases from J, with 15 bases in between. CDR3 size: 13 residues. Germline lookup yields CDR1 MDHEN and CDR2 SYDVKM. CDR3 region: CASSRSRTLEQYF. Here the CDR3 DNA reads TGTGCCAGCAGTCGATCTCGGACTCTTGAGCAGTACTTC.

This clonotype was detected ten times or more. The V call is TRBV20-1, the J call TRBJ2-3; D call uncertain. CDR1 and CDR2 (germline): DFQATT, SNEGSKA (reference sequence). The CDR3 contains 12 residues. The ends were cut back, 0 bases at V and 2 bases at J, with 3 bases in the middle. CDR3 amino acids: CSAREATDTQYF. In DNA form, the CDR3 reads TGCAGTGCTAGAGAGGCCACAGATACGCAGTATTTT.

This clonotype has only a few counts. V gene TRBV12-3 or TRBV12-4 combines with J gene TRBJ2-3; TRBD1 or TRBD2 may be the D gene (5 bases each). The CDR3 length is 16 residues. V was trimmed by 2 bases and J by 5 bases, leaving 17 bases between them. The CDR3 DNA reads TGTGCCAGCAGTTTATCTTCCGGGACCTGGTTAGATACGCAGTATTTT. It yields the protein CASSLSSGTWLDTQYF.

The CDR3 loop is CAGGVRGTSGGYTF. Here the CDR3 DNA reads TGTGCCGGTGGAGTTCGCGGGACTTCCGGGGGCTACACCTTC. V is TRBV13 and J is TRBJ1-2; D might be TRBD1 (5 bases). V dropped 11 bases and J dropped 8 bases, with 24 bases sitting between them. CDR3 length: 14 amino acids. CDR1 is PRHDT, CDR2 FYEKMQ, per germline (reference sequence).

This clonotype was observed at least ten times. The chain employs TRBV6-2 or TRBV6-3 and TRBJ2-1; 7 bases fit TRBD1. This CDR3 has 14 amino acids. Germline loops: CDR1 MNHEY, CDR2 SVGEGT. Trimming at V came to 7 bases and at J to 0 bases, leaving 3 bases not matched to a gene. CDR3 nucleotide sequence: TGTGCCAGCACTGACAGGGTCTCCTACAATGAGCAGTTCTTC. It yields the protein CASTDRVSYNEQFF.

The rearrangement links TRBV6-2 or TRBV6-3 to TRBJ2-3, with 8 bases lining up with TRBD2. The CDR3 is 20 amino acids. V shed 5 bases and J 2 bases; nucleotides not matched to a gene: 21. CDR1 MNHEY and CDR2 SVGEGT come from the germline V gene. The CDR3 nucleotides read TGTGCCAGCAGTCTTACCGGGACTAGTGTGGTGGGTGGGACCACAGATACGCAGTATTTT. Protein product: CASSLTGTSVVGGTTDTQYF.

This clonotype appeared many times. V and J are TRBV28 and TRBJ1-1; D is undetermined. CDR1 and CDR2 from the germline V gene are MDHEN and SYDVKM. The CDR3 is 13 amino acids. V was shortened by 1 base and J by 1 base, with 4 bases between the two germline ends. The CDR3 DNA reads TGTGCCAGCAGTTTATACGGGAACACTGAAGCTTTCTTT. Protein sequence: CASSLYGNTEAFF.

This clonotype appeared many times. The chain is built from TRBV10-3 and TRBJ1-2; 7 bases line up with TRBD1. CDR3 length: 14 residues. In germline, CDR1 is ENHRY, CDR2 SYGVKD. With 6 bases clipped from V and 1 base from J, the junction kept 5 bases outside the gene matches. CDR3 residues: CAIRGQEDNYGYTF. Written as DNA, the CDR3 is TGTGCCATCAGAGGACAGGAAGATAACTATGGCTACACCTTC.

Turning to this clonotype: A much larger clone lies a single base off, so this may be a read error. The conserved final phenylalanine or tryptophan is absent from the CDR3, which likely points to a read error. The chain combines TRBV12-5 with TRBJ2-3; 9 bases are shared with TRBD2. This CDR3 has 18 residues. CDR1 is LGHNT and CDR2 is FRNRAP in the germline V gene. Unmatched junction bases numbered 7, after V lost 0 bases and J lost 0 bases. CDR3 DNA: TGTGCTAGTGGTTTGGTTGTAGCGGGAGCCTCTAGCACAGATACGCAGTATCTT. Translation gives CASGLVVAGASSTDTQYL.

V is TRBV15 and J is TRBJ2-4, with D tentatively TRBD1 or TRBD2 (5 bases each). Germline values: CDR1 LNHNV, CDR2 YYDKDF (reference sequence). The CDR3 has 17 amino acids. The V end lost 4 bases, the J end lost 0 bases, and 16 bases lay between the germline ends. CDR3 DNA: TGTGCCACCAGCAAAGGGACGGAGCCCTTAGCCAAAAACATTCAGTACTTC. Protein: CATSKGTEPLAKNIQYF.

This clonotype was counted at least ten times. DNA for the CDR3: TGTGCCAGCAGCCGGGACTTCTCCTACAATGAGCAGTTCTTC. It codes for CASSRDFSYNEQFF. The J gene is TRBJ2-1, the V gene TRBV28; tentative D call: TRBD2 (6 bases). This CDR3 spans 14 amino acids. Germline V gives CDR1 MDHEN, CDR2 SYDVKM. The germline V and J ends were trimmed by 6 bases and 0 bases, with 9 bases remaining between them. The variable domain in full, with the rest retrieved from reference TRBV28 and TRBJ2-1, is DVKVTQSSRYLVKRTGEKVFLECVQDMDHENMFWYRQDPGLGLRLIYFSYDVKMKEKGDIPEGYSVSREKKERFSLILESASTNQTSMYLCASSRDFSYNEQFFGPGTRLTVL.

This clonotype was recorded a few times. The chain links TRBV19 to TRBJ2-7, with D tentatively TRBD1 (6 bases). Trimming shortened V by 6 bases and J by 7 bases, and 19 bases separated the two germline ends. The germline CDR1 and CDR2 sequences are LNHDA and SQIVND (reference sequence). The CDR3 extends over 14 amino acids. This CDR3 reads CASSPGQGQREQYF. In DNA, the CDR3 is TGTGCCAGTAGCCCCGGGCAGGGGCAAAGGGAGCAGTACTTC.

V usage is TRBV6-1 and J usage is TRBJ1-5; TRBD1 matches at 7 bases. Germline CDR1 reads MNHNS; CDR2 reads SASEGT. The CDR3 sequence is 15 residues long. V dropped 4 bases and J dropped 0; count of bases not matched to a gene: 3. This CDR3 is CASSGQGYSNQPQHF. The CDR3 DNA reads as TGTGCCAGCAGTGGACAGGGATATAGCAATCAGCCCCAGCATTTT.

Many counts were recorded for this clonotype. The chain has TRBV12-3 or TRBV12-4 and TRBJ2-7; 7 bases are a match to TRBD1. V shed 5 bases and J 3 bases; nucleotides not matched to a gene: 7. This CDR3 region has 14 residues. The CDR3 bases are TGTGCCAGCAGTCCCGGACAGGATTACTACGAGCAGTACTTC. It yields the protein CASSPGQDYYEQYF.

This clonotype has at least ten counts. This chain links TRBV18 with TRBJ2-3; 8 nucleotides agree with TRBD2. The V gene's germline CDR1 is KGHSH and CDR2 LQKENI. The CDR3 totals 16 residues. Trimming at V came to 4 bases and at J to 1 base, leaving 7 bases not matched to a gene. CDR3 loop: CASSLRTSWGTDTQYF. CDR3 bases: TGTGCCAGCTCACTCCGGACTAGCTGGGGCACAGATACGCAGTATTTT.

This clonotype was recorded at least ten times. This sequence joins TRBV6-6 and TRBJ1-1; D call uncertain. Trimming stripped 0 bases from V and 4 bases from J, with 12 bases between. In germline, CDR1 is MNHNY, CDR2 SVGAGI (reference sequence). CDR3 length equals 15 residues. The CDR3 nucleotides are TGTGCCAGCAGTTACTCCGGGATAGCGATCACTGAAGCTTTCTTT. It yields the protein CASSYSGIAITEAFF.

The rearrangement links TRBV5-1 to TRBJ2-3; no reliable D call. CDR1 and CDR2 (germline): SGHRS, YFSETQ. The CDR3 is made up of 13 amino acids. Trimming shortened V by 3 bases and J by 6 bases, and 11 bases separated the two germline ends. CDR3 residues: CASSSMSADTQYF. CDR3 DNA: TGCGCCAGCAGCTCCATGTCTGCGGATACGCAGTATTTT.

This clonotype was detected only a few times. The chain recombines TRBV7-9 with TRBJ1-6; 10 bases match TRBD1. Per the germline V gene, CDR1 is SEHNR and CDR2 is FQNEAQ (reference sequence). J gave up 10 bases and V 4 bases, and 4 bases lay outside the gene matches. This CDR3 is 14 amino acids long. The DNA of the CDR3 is TGTGCCAGCAGCTACCGGGACAGGGGCTCACCCCTCCACTTT. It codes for CASSYRDRGSPLHF.

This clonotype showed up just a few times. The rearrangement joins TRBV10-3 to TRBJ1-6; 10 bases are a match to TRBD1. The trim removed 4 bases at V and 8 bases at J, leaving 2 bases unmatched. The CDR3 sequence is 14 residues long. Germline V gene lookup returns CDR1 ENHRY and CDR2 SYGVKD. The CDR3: CAISGGTGDSPLHF. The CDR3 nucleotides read TGTGCCATCAGTGGAGGGACAGGGGATTCACCCCTCCACTTT.

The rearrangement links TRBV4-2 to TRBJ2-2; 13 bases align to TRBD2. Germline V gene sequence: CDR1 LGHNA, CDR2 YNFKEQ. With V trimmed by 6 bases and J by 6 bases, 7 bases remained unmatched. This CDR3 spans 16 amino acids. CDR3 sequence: CASRRTSGSWSGELFF. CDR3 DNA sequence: TGTGCCAGCAGACGGACTAGCGGGAGTTGGTCCGGGGAGCTGTTTTTT.